This T cell receptor (beta chain) stems from a study of T cell changes during pregnancy in multiple sclerosis. Trimming at V came to 0 bases and at J to 10 bases, leaving 6 bases not matched to a gene. Germline CDR1 MNHNY, CDR2 SVGAGI (reference sequence). This CDR3 has 16 residues. Some clones are missing from TCRdb's copy, which holds only in-frame ones; the method was immunoSEQ multiplex PCR. The table shows about 100,000 clones, with over 75% occurring only once. This receptor was taken from a female donor in good health, enrolled as a control in a pregnancy study. The source was peripheral blood, collected in the second trimester of pregnancy. V usage is TRBV6-6 and J usage is TRBJ2-1; 13 nucleotides align to TRBD2. The CDR3 DNA sequence: TGTGCCAGCAGTTACTCCACTAGCGGGAGGGCCTGGGAGCAGTTCTTC. The encoded protein is CASSYSTSGRAWEQFF.